The rows below give T cell receptor beta chains drawn from one sample of a study of blood T cell repertoires in COVID-19. Only in-frame clones appear in the TCRdb table, and some are missing; sequencing was by immunoSEQ multiplex PCR. The table shows roughly 170,000 clones, with about 86% occurring only once. Sequencing input: peripheral blood. All receptors derive from a woman aged 70 to 79 with COVID-19, enrolled during active disease. CDR3s include the opening cysteine and the closing phenylalanine or tryptophan. D genes are given only for firm matches. Clone size is not always given. Where it is, it says once, few, many or a class for expanded clones.

D	size	V	J	DNA	CDR3
NA	NA	TRBV6-1	TRBJ2-3	TGTGCCAGCAGTGTGTGGAGCTCCTGGGAGGCAGATACGCAGTATTTT	CASSVWSSWEADTQYF
TRBD1	NA	TRBV20-1	TRBJ2-7	TGCAGTGCTAGTAGCGTCGACAGGGGGCGGGAGCAGTACTTC	CSASSVDRGREQYF
TRBD1	NA	TRBV4-2	TRBJ1-6	TGTGCCAGCAACCTAAACCTTGGACAGGGGGCTTCACCCCTCCACTTT	CASNLNLGQGASPLHF
TRBD2	once	TRBV18	TRBJ2-7	TGTGCCAGCTCACCACGGGCGGGGGACGAGCAGTACTTC	CASSPRAGDEQYF
NA	NA	TRBV28	TRBJ2-1	TGTGCCACCACGAGAGAAGAAGGGGGGGTTCAGGGCAATGAGCAGTTCTTC	CATTREEGGVQGNEQFF
TRBD2	NA	TRBV7-3	TRBJ2-1	TGTGCCAGCAGCTTGCAAAGCGGGAGGGTTGAGCAGTTCTTC	CASSLQSGRVEQFF
NA	NA	TRBV5-6	TRBJ2-5	TGTGCCAGCAGCCTTAAATCGGGACAACAACAAGAGACCCAGTACTTC	CASSLKSGQQQETQYF
NA	few	TRBV3-1/TRBV3-2	TRBJ1-2	TGTGCCAGCAGCGCTCCCGGGGCGGGGGGCTACACCTTC	CASSAPGAGGYTF
NA	once	TRBV5-1	TRBJ2-3	TGCGCCAGCAGCCCAGGACAACCTGCCACAGATACGCAGTATTTT	CASSPGQPATDTQYF
NA	NA	TRBV6-5	TRBJ2-2	TGTGCCAGCAGAAACGACAGGATGAACACCGGGGAGCTGTTTTTT	CASRNDRMNTGELFF
NA	NA	TRBV5-1	TRBJ2-7	TGCGCCAGCAGCTCCGGGACTGGCCGTTCGCAGTACTTC	CASSSGTGRSQYF
NA	NA	TRBV29-1	TRBJ1-4	TGCAGCGTAGGGGGGGAGGTTAATGAAAAACTGTTTTTT	CSVGGEVNEKLFF
NA	NA	TRBV6-1	TRBJ1-2	TGTGCCAGCAGTGAAACATTCGACAAGCAAGTGGACACCTTC	CASSETFDKQVDTF
TRBD1	NA	TRBV19	TRBJ1-2	TGTGCCAGTAGTATGACGTCGGACAGGCATGGCTACACCTTC	CASSMTSDRHGYTF
NA	NA	TRBV18	TRBJ2-1	TGTGCCAGCTCACCCATCTCCTACAATGAGCAGTTCTTC	CASSPISYNEQFF
TRBD1	few	TRBV28	TRBJ1-5	TGTGCCAGCAGGACAGGGAGTGTGGGCAATCAGCCCCAGCATTTT	CASRTGSVGNQPQHF
TRBD2	NA	TRBV24-1	TRBJ2-1	TGTGCCACCAATAGCGGGAGCAGCTACAATGAGCAGTTCTTC	CATNSGSSYNEQFF
NA	NA	TRBV4-2	TRBJ2-7	TGTGCCAGCAGCCACGGGGGGGTCGACAGGGCTTCCGAGCAGTACTTC	CASSHGGVDRASEQYF
NA	NA	TRBV4-1	TRBJ1-2	TGCGCCAGCAGCCAAGACGGCGGCTGGGGCTACACCTTC	CASSQDGGWGYTF
TRBD1	NA	TRBV6-4	TRBJ1-5	TGTGCCAGCAACAGGCCCCGGGACAGATATAGCAATCAGCCCCAGCATTTT	CASNRPRDRYSNQPQHF
NA	once	TRBV4-2	TRBJ2-4	TGTGCCAGCAGCGAATCCGGGTTAGCCAAAAACATTCAGTACTTC	CASSESGLAKNIQYF
NA	NA	TRBV3-1/TRBV3-2	TRBJ2-2	TGTGCCAGCAGCCCAATAGCGTCCAACACCGGGGAGCTGTTTTTT	CASSPIASNTGELFF
NA	NA	TRBV3-1/TRBV3-2	TRBJ1-1	TGTGCCAGCAGCCAATCAGGGGACACTGAAGCTTTCTTT	CASSQSGDTEAFF
NA	NA	TRBV9	TRBJ2-7	TGTGCCAGCAGCGTAACGGCGGTATCCTACGAGCAGTACTTC	CASSVTAVSYEQYF
NA	NA	TRBV5-6	TRBJ2-5	TGTGCCAGCAGCTTCCGGTTGCCGATCCAAGAGACCCAGTACTTC	CASSFRLPIQETQYF
NA	NA	TRBV4-2	TRBJ1-1	TGTGCCAGCAGCCCAGACTACACTGAAGCTTTCTTT	CASSPDYTEAFF
TRBD2	NA	TRBV19	TRBJ2-2	TGTGCCAGTACCACACCCCGTGGCGGTAGCGGGAGCACCGGGGAGCTGTTTTTT	CASTTPRGGSGSTGELFF
NA	NA	TRBV7-3	TRBJ2-5	TGTGCCAGCAGCTTAACGGGCTTACAAGAGACCCAGTACTTC	CASSLTGLQETQYF
TRBD1	NA	TRBV4-3	TRBJ1-2	TGCGCCAGCAGCCATAACAGGGGGCAGGGCCCAGGGGGCTACACCTTC	CASSHNRGQGPGGYTF
NA	NA	TRBV7-2	TRBJ2-1	TGTGCCAGCAGCGACAATTCGTACAATGAGCAGTTCTTC	CASSDNSYNEQFF
TRBD2	few	TRBV5-1	TRBJ2-7	TGCGCCAGCAGCTTGGGACTAGCGGCTACCTACGAGCAGTACTTC	CASSLGLAATYEQYF
NA	once	TRBV7-9	TRBJ2-1	TGTGCCAGCAGCCCGGTCGGGGAGGCTTACAATGAGCAGTTCTTC	CASSPVGEAYNEQFF
TRBD1	NA	TRBV5-6	TRBJ2-7	TGTGCCAGCAGCTTAGGACAGGGGTCCTCCTACGAGCAGTACTTC	CASSLGQGSSYEQYF
NA	NA	TRBV21-1	TRBJ1-3	TGTGCCAGCAGCAAACCACTAGTTAGGGGAAACACCATATATTTT	CASSKPLVRGNTIYF
TRBD2	NA	TRBV7-7	TRBJ2-5	TGTGCTAGCAGCTTAAGGCTAGCGGGAGCGGGAGAGACCCAGTACTTC	CASSLRLAGAGETQYF
TRBD1	NA	TRBV10-3	TRBJ1-1	TGTGCCATCGGCCCGGGACAGGGAGGTACTGAAGCTTTCTTT	CAIGPGQGGTEAFF
NA	NA	TRBV6-5	TRBJ2-7	TGTGCCAGCAGTTTGACAGGCTACGAGCAGTACTTC	CASSLTGYEQYF
NA	NA	TRBV27	TRBJ2-1	TGTGCCAGCAGTTTCCGGCCGTTATCAGGGGACAATGAGCAGTTCTTC	CASSFRPLSGDNEQFF
TRBD1	NA	TRBV18	TRBJ1-2	TGTGCCAGCTCACCCGACCTGACAGGGGATGGCTACACCTTC	CASSPDLTGDGYTF
NA	NA	TRBV30	TRBJ2-7	TGTGCCTGGAGTGTTCAGGCCTACGAGCAGTACTTC	CAWSVQAYEQYF
NA	NA	TRBV30	TRBJ1-6	TGTGCCGGTACAGGGCAAGATTCACCCCTCCACTTT	CAGTGQDSPLHF
NA	NA	TRBV7-9	TRBJ2-1	TGTGCCAGCAGCTTAGCTCTTAGTTACAATGAGCAGTTCTTC	CASSLALSYNEQFF
NA	few	TRBV10-3	TRBJ1-5	TGTGCCATCAGTGCAGGGGAAAGCAATCAGCCCCAGCATTTT	CAISAGESNQPQHF
TRBD2	NA	TRBV30	TRBJ2-1	TGTGCCTGGAGTGGGTTTTTTAGCGGGAGGTTGTCCTACAATGAGCAGTTCTTC	CAWSGFFSGRLSYNEQFF
NA	NA	TRBV18	TRBJ1-1	TGTGCCAGCTCACCACCGTCACAGCCGAACACTGAAGCTTTCTTT	CASSPPSQPNTEAFF
NA	NA	TRBV5-1	TRBJ1-5	TGCGCCAGCAGCCTGACACCTAGCAATCAGCCCCAGCATTTT	CASSLTPSNQPQHF